Listed below are T cell receptor beta chains from one sample, sequenced in a study of blood T cell repertoires in COVID-19. The table came from immunoSEQ multiplex PCR; TCRdb's copy has only in-frame clones and leaves some out. Here the sample spans some 450,000 clones, 70% to 90% being singletons. Specimen: peripheral blood. The receptors derive from a woman in her 50s with COVID-19, enrolled during active disease. Both conserved end residues are part of each CDR3. The D gene is left open where the match is weak. Expanded clones get a size class; other rows say once, few or many, or leave the size out.

size: NA; D: TRBD2; V: TRBV11-3; J: TRBJ2-1; CDR3: CASSFGLAGIISYNEQFF; DNA: TGTGCCAGCAGCTTCGGACTAGCGGGGATAATTTCCTACAATGAGCAGTTCTTC
size: NA; D: NA; V: TRBV5-1; J: TRBJ2-3; CDR3: CASSPPVRSTDTQYF; DNA: TGCGCCAGCAGCCCGCCGGTCCGGAGCACAGATACGCAGTATTTT
size: NA; D: NA; V: TRBV5-1; J: TRBJ2-7; CDR3: CASSLAAGTLTYEQYF; DNA: TGCGCCAGCAGCTTGGCCGCGGGGACTCTAACCTACGAGCAGTACTTC
size: NA; D: TRBD1; V: TRBV3-1/TRBV3-2; J: TRBJ1-4; CDR3: CASSQTLRTGGDQEDEKLFF; DNA: TGTGCCAGCAGCCAGACCCTCCGGACAGGGGGCGATCAGGAGGATGAAAAACTGTTTTTT
size: NA; D: NA; V: TRBV29-1; J: TRBJ2-7; CDR3: CSVARTSRQNDEQYF; DNA: TGCAGCGTTGCGAGGACTTCTCGGCAGAACGACGAGCAGTACTTC
size: NA; D: NA; V: TRBV2; J: TRBJ2-7; CDR3: CASSVTGEQYF; DNA: TGTGCCAGCAGTGTAACGGGCGAGCAGTACTTC
size: NA; D: TRBD2; V: TRBV7-2; J: TRBJ2-3; CDR3: CASSEGTSGGDTQYF; DNA: TGTGCCAGCAGCGAGGGGACTAGCGGGGGTGATACGCAGTATTTT
size: NA; D: NA; V: TRBV27; J: TRBJ2-3; CDR3: CASSLSIAASTDTQYF; DNA: TGTGCCAGCAGTCTATCAATAGCGGCTAGCACAGATACGCAGTATTTT
size: NA; D: NA; V: TRBV5-1; J: TRBJ2-3; CDR3: CASSLEGGTDTQYF; DNA: TGCGCCAGCAGCTTGGAGGGGGGCACAGATACGCAGTATTTT
size: few; D: TRBD1; V: TRBV6-5; J: TRBJ1-3; CDR3: CASRPGQGGRNTIYF; DNA: TGTGCCAGCAGGCCAGGACAGGGGGGAAGAAACACCATATATTTT
size: NA; D: NA; V: TRBV2; J: TRBJ1-1; CDR3: CASTGYRAEAFF; DNA: TGTGCCAGCACAGGGTATAGGGCTGAAGCTTTCTTT
size: once; D: NA; V: TRBV12-2; J: TRBJ1-2; CDR3: CASRLGLGRERGYTF; DNA: TGTGCAAGTCGCTTAGGATTGGGGCGAGAAAGGGGCTACACCTTC
size: NA; D: TRBD1; V: TRBV9; J: TRBJ2-7; CDR3: CASSQFRDSLSYEQYF; DNA: TGTGCCAGCAGCCAATTCCGGGACAGCTTATCCTACGAGCAGTACTTC
size: NA; D: TRBD2; V: TRBV23-1; J: TRBJ2-2; CDR3: CARKREVIGELFF; DNA: TGCGCCAGGAAGCGGGAAGTCATCGGGGAGCTGTTTTTT
size: NA; D: TRBD1; V: TRBV5-1; J: TRBJ1-2; CDR3: CASSSPDRGEGYTF; DNA: TGCGCCAGCAGCTCCCCGGACAGGGGTGAGGGCTACACCTTC
size: NA; D: NA; V: TRBV27; J: TRBJ2-3; CDR3: CASSFRDAGDTQYF; DNA: TGTGCCAGCAGTTTTAGGGATGCGGGAGATACGCAGTATTTT